Listed below are T cell receptor beta chains from one sample, sequenced in a study of CD8+ T cells in alopecia areata. Clones were read by immunoSEQ multiplex PCR, and TCRdb kept only the in-frame ones, dropping some. The table records about 250,000 clones, roughly 60% of them present only once. The material was CD4+ T cells sorted from blood, obtained at approximately week 52, from a patient treated with tofacitinib. The receptor set was obtained from a human donor with alopecia areata. The CDR3 runs from the conserved cysteine through the conserved F or W. D genes are given only for firm matches. Size is stated for part of the rows, as once, few or many counts, or as a class when the clone is expanded.

V	J	size	length	D	CDR3	DNA
TRBV5-1	TRBJ2-5	NA	15	NA	CASSLDVLGTETQYF	TGCGCCAGCAGCTTGGACGTCCTAGGGACCGAGACCCAGTACTTC
TRBV30	TRBJ2-2	few	12	NA	CAWSAITGELFF	TGTGCCTGGAGTGCAATCACCGGGGAGCTGTTTTTT
TRBV4-2	TRBJ2-1	NA	11	NA	CASSQDSEQFF	TGTGCCAGCAGCCAAGATAGTGAGCAGTTCTTC
TRBV6-1	TRBJ2-5	once	14	TRBD2	CASYKGRDRETQYF	TGTGCCTCCTATAAAGGGAGGGATCGGGAGACCCAGTACTTC
TRBV30	TRBJ1-5	NA	13	NA	CAWSGGEGQPQHF	TGTGCCTGGAGTGGAGGGGAGGGCCAGCCCCAGCATTTT
TRBV18	TRBJ1-5	NA	13	TRBD1	CASSTGEGQPQHF	TGTGCCAGCTCGACAGGGGAAGGTCAGCCCCAGCATTTT
TRBV29-1	TRBJ2-3	once	14	TRBD1	CSVEWDRGRDTQYF	TGCAGCGTTGAGTGGGACAGGGGGCGGGATACGCAGTATTTT
TRBV19	TRBJ1-1	few	13	NA	CASKRFMNTEAFF	TGTGCCAGTAAGAGATTCATGAACACTGAAGCTTTCTTT
TRBV5-6	TRBJ1-3	NA	13	NA	CASSPFGGNTIYF	TGTGCCAGCAGCCCCTTTGGTGGAAACACCATATATTTT
TRBV30	TRBJ1-2	once	15	TRBD1	CAWSVTDRGDYGYTF	TGTGCCTGGAGTGTAACGGACAGGGGGGACTATGGCTACACCTTC
TRBV6-1	TRBJ1-1	NA	13	NA	CASSEEPGTEAFF	TGTGCCAGCAGCGAAGAACCAGGCACTGAAGCTTTCTTT
TRBV2	TRBJ1-6	once	15	TRBD1	CASSDQGQSNSPLHF	TGTGCCAGCAGTGACCAGGGACAGTCTAATTCACCCCTCCACTTT
TRBV7-6	TRBJ2-6	NA	16	NA	CASSLFANSGANVLTF	TGTGCCAGCAGCTTGTTTGCAAACTCTGGGGCCAACGTCCTGACTTTC
TRBV6-5	TRBJ1-2	NA	13	NA	CASSYSIHGGYTF	TGTGCCAGCAGTTACTCGATACATGGCGGCTACACCTTC
TRBV29-1	TRBJ2-5	once	13	NA	CSVERGGFETQYF	TGCAGCGTTGAAAGAGGAGGGTTTGAGACCCAGTACTTC
TRBV10-1	TRBJ2-5	few	13	NA	CASSSWQGETQYF	TGCGCCAGCAGTTCTTGGCAGGGGGAGACCCAGTACTTC
TRBV29-1	TRBJ2-1	few	15	NA	CSVELALGPYNEQFF	TGCAGCGTTGAACTCGCCTTGGGTCCCTACAATGAGCAGTTCTTC
TRBV20-1	TRBJ2-5	NA	11	NA	CSVPGHETQYF	TGCAGTGTTCCGGGGCACGAGACCCAGTACTTC
TRBV11-2	TRBJ1-5	NA	15	TRBD1	CASSIDRVSNQPQHF	TGTGCCAGCAGCATCGACAGGGTTAGCAATCAGCCCCAGCATTTT
TRBV30	TRBJ1-6	NA	13	TRBD1	CAWSGQGNSPLHF	TGTGCCTGGAGTGGACAGGGCAATTCACCCCTCCACTTT
TRBV6-1	TRBJ1-2	few	12	NA	CASSEDSYGYTF	TGTGCCAGCAGTGAAGACAGCTATGGCTACACCTTC
TRBV27	TRBJ2-5	NA	13	NA	CASSLWGSKTQYF	TGTGCCAGCAGTTTATGGGGTTCGAAGACCCAGTACTTC
TRBV7-2	TRBJ2-3	NA	15	NA	CASKTGLSETDTQYF	TGTGCCAGTAAGACCGGCCTTTCTGAGACAGATACGCAGTATTTT
TRBV7-6	TRBJ2-6	few	14	NA	CASSLSTGANVLTF	TGTGCCAGCAGCTTAAGCACTGGGGCCAACGTCCTGACTTTC
TRBV20-1	TRBJ1-2	NA	9	NA	CSAGDSYTF	TGCAGTGCTGGGGACAGCTACACCTTC